These 13 T cell receptor beta chains came from one sample sequenced in a study of identical twins. TCRdb re-derived calls from the 5' RACE reads in MiXCR, one entry per CDR3 protein. This table has nearly 650,000 distinct CDR3 sequences, less than 9% appearing once. These records were also assigned to another study, of yellow fever vaccine responses in identical twins.

Sequencing was performed on PBMCs. These TCRs come from a young woman in good health.

CDR3 in amino acids: CASSSRWTSGTDTQYF. The CDR3 region has the DNA TGTGCCAGCAGTTCCCGCTGGACTAGCGGGACAGATACGCAGTATTTT. The chain has TRBV28 and TRBJ2-3; 11 positions match TRBD2. Per the germline V gene, CDR1 is MDHEN and CDR2 is SYDVKM. The CDR3 is 16 residues long. The V gene end was trimmed by 4 bases and the J gene end by 3 bases; junction bases not matched to a gene: 6. The full variable domain, completed using reference TRBV28 and TRBJ2-3, is DVKVTQSSRYLVKRTGEKVFLECVQDMDHENMFWYRQDPGLGLRLIYFSYDVKMKEKGDIPEGYSVSREKKERFSLILESASTNQTSMYLCASSSRWTSGTDTQYFGPGTRLTVL.

This clonotype was seen only a few times. One junction end disagrees with the germline gene, perhaps due to a read error. The chain is built from TRBV20-1 and TRBJ1-5; weak D call: TRBD1 (5 bases). Germline values: CDR1 DFQATT, CDR2 SNEGSKA (reference sequence). This CDR3 contains 17 residues. For the CDR3, the DNA is TGCAGTGCAAGAGGGCAGGGTTCCCCTCCTTTTGCGCAGCCCCAGCATTTT. It is translated as CSARGQGSPPFAQPQHF.

There are many counts of this clonotype. The genes are TRBV2 and TRBJ2-2; 7 bases agree with TRBD2. The CDR3 extends over 16 amino acids. V lost 2 bases and J lost 5; bases outside the gene matches: 8. Germline V gene lookup returns CDR1 SNHLY and CDR2 FYNNEI. CDR3 sequence (DNA): TGTGCCAGCAGTGAATTGACGGGAGGAGAAACCGGGGAGCTGTTTTTT. This gives the protein CASSELTGGETGELFF.

There are a few counts of this clonotype. The genes are TRBV9 and TRBJ2-2; either TRBD1 or TRBD2 may fit D (6 bases each). V was cut by 3 bases and J by 0 bases, with 12 bases left in between. Per germline, CDR1 SGDLS and CDR2 YYNGEE. CDR3 size: 16 residues. CDR3 DNA sequence: TGTGCCAGCAGCGAGGGGGGCGGAACGAACACCGGGGAGCTGTTTTTT. Protein: CASSEGGGTNTGELFF.

In this sample, this clonotype turned up many times. The CDR3 nucleotides read TGTGCCAGCAGTTCCGAGGGGACCCGCTCCTACAATGAGCAGTTCTTC. Its translation: CASSSEGTRSYNEQFF. The chain recombines TRBV12-3 or TRBV12-4 with TRBJ2-1; D is tentatively TRBD1 or TRBD2 (5 bases each). Trimming cost V 4 bases and J 0 bases, with 13 bases left between them. This CDR3 is built from 16 residues.

This clonotype was recorded many times. The J gene is TRBJ2-7, the V gene TRBV27; 15 positions agree with TRBD2. Trimming cost V 2 bases and J 9 bases; bases outside gene matches: 2. The CDR3 is 14 amino acids. Germline values: CDR1 MNHEY, CDR2 SMNVEV (reference sequence). The CDR3 is CASSLMGLAGGQYF. Written as DNA, the CDR3 is TGTGCCAGCAGTTTAATGGGACTAGCGGGGGGGCAGTACTTC.

This clonotype has more than one count but fewer than ten. The V and J genes are TRBV5-6 and TRBJ2-6; a possible D gene is TRBD1 (5 bases). The ends were cut back, 3 bases at V and 0 bases at J, with 10 bases in the middle. Germline CDR1 and CDR2: SGHDT and YYEEEE. The CDR3 extends over 16 amino acids. CDR3 amino acids: CASSSTAFSGANVLTF. DNA for the CDR3: TGTGCCAGCAGCTCGACAGCCTTCTCTGGGGCCAACGTCCTGACTTTC.

This clonotype was recorded at least ten times. This chain connects TRBV20-1 to TRBJ2-7; possibly TRBD2 for D (6 bases). The CDR3 is made up of 12 amino acids. The V end was cut by 3 bases, the J end by 3 bases, with 9 bases between. The germline V gene has CDR1 DFQATT and CDR2 SNEGSKA (reference sequence). The CDR3 region is CSASNSGYEQYF. CDR3 nucleotide sequence: TGCAGTGCTAGTAATAGCGGCTACGAGCAGTACTTC.

This clonotype came up many times. V usage is TRBV7-9 and J usage is TRBJ2-4; TRBD1 agrees at 9 bases. The CDR3 extends over 17 amino acids. Germline V lookup: CDR1 SEHNR, CDR2 FQNEAQ (reference sequence). The V gene end was trimmed by 1 base and the J gene end by 7 bases; junction bases not matched to a gene: 11. The CDR3 protein is CASSLGLDRGDYNIQYF. The CDR3 bases are TGTGCCAGCAGCTTAGGGTTGGACAGGGGTGATTATAACATTCAGTACTTC. The full variable domain, in which reference TRBV7-9 and TRBJ2-4 provide the parts outside the CDR3, is DTGVSQNPRHKITKRGQNVTFRCDPISEHNRLYWYRQTLGQGPEFLTYFQNEAQLEKSRLLSDRFSAERPKGSFSTLEIQRTEQGDSAMYLCASSLGLDRGDYNIQYFGAGTRLSVL.

The chain joins TRBV29-1 to TRBJ2-7, with D unresolved. Trimming stripped 0 bases from V and 1 base from J, with 1 base between. The CDR3 is 11 amino acids. Per the germline V gene, CDR1 is SQVTM and CDR2 is ANQGSEA. The CDR3 DNA follows: TGCAGCGTTGAAGAATCCTACGAGCAGTACTTC. This encodes CSVEESYEQYF.

This sequence joins TRBV2 and TRBJ1-2; D remains unclear. The CDR3 totals 16 residues. In germline, CDR1 is SNHLY, CDR2 FYNNEI. Trimming removed 0 bases at V and 4 bases at J, with 15 bases between. The CDR3 reads CASSEAGGNMGYGYTF. The DNA of the CDR3 is TGTGCCAGCAGTGAAGCCGGAGGTAATATGGGCTATGGCTACACCTTC.

This clonotype was recorded many times. The chain recombines TRBV5-1 with TRBJ2-7, with 7 bases aligning to TRBD1. J gave up 4 bases and V 0 bases, and 4 bases lay outside the gene matches. CDR3 length: 14 amino acids. Germline V lookup: CDR1 SGHRS, CDR2 YFSETQ. In DNA form, the CDR3 reads TGCGCCAGCAGCTTGGATGCAGGGGGATACGAGCAGTACTTC. Translation gives CASSLDAGGYEQYF. Together with reference TRBV5-1 and TRBJ2-7, the CDR3 gives the full variable domain: KAGVTQTPRYLIKTRGQQVTLSCSPISGHRSVSWYQQTPGQGLQFLFEYFSETQRNKGNFPGRFSGRQFSNSRSEMNVSTLELGDSALYLCASSLDAGGYEQYFGPGTRLTVT.

As concerns this clonotype: A much larger clone sits a single nucleotide away, making a read error possible. V gene TRBV12-3 or TRBV12-4 combines with J gene TRBJ1-5; D is unresolved. Trimming shortened V by 4 bases and J by 0 bases, and 10 bases separated the two germline ends. This CDR3 has 15 amino acids. The CDR3 DNA reads TGTGCCAGCAGTTCAAGAGTGAATAGCAATCAGCCCCAGCATTTT. Protein sequence: CASSSRVNSNQPQHF.